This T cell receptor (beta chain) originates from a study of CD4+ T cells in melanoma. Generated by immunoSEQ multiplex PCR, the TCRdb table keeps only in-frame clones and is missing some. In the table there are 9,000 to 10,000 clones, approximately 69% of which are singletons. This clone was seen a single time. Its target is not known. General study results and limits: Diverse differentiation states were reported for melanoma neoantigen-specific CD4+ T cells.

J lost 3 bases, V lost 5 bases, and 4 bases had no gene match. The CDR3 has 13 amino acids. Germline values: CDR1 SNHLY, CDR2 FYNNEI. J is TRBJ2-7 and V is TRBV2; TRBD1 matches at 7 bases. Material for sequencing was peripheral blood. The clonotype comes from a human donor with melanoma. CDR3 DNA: TGTGCCAGCAGTCCCCAGGGGGACTACGAGCAGTACTTC. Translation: CASSPQGDYEQYF.